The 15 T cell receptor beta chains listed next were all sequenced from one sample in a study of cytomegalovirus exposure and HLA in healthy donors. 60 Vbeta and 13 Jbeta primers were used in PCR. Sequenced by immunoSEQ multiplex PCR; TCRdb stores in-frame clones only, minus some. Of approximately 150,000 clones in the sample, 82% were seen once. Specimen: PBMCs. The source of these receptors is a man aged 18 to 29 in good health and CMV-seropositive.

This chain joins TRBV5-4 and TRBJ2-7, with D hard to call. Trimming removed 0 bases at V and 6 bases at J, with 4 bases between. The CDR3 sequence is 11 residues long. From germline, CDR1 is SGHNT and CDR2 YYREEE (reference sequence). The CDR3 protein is CASSLGGEQYF. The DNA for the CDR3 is TGTGCCAGCAGCTTGGGAGGCGAGCAGTACTTC.

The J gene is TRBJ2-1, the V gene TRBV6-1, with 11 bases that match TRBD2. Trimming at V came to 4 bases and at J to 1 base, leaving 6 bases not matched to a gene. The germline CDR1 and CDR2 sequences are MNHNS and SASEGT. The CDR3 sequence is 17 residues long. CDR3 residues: CASSGPGTSGSYNEQFF. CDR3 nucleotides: TGTGCCAGCAGTGGCCCTGGGACTAGCGGTTCCTACAATGAGCAGTTCTTC.

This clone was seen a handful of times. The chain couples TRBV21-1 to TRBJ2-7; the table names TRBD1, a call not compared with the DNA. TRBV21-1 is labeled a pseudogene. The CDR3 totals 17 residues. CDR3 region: CASSTSGYPRTSYEQYF. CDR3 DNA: TGTGCCAGCAGCACCTCAGGGTACCCAAGGACATCCTACGAGCAGTACTTC.

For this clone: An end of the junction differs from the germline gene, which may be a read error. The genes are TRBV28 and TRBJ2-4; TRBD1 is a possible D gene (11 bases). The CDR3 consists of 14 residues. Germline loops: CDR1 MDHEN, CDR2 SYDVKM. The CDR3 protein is CASSLGQGAGTSDF. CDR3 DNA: TGTGCCAGCAGTTTAGGACAGGGGGCTGGGACTAGCGACTTC. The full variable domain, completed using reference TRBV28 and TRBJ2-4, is DVKVTQSSRYLVKRTGEKVFLECVQDMDHENMFWYRQDPGLGLRLIYFSYDVKMKEKGDIPEGYSVSREKKERFSLILESASTNQTSMYLCASSLGQGAGTSDFGAGTRLSVL.

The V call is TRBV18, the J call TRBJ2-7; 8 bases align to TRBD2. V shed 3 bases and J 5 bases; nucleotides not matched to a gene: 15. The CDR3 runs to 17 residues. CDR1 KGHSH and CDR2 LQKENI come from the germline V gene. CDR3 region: CASSPERRTGGYHEQYF. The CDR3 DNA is TGTGCCAGCTCACCGGAGCGCAGGACGGGAGGGTACCACGAGCAGTACTTC. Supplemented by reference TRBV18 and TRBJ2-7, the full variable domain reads NAGVMQNPRHLVRRRGQEARLRCSPMKGHSHVYWYRQLPEEGLKFMVYLQKENIIDESGMPKERFSAEFPKEGPSILRIQQVVRGDSAAYFCASSPERRTGGYHEQYFGPGTRLTVT.

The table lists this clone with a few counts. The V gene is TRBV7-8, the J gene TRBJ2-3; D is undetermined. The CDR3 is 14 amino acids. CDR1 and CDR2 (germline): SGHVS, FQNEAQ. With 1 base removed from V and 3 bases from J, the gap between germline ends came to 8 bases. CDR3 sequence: CASSLESRTDTQYF. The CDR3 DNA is TGTGCCAGCAGCTTAGAGTCGAGAACAGATACGCAGTATTTT.

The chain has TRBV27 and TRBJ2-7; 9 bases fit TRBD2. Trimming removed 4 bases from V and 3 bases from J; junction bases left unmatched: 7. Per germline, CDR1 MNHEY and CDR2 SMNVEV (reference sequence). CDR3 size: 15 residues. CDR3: CASSSKTSGVYEQYF. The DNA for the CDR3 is TGTGCCAGCAGTTCAAAGACTAGCGGTGTCTACGAGCAGTACTTC.

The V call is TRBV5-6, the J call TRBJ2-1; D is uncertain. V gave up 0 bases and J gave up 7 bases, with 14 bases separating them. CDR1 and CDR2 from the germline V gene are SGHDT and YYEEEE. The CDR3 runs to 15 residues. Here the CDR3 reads CASSLGALYRNEQFF. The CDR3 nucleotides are TGTGCCAGCAGCTTGGGGGCCCTCTACCGGAATGAGCAGTTCTTC.

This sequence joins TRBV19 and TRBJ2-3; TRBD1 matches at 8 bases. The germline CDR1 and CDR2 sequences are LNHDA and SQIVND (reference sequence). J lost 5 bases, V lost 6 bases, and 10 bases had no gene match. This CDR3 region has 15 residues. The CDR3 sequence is CASSAGQVSRDTQYF. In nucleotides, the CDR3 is TGTGCCAGTAGCGCGGGACAGGTGTCAAGAGATACGCAGTATTTT.

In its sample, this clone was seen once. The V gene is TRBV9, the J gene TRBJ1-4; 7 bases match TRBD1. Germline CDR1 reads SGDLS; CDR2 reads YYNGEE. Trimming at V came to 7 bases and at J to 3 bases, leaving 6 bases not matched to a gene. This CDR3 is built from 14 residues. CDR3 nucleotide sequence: TGTGCCAGCGGCGGGGGACAGTCTAATGAAAAACTGTTTTTT. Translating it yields CASGGGQSNEKLFF.

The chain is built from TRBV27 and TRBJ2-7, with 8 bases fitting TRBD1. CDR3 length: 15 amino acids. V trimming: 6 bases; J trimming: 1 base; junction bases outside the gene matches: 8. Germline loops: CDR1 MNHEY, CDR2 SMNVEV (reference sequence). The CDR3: CASRGQGAGSYEQYF. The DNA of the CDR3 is TGTGCCAGCAGGGGGCAGGGGGCTGGATCCTACGAGCAGTACTTC.

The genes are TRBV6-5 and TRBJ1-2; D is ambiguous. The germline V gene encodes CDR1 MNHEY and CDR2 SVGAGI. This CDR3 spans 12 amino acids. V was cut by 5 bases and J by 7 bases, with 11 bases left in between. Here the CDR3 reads CASSGWGGGYTF. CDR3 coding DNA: TGTGCCAGCAGTGGCTGGGGAGGTGGCTACACCTTC.

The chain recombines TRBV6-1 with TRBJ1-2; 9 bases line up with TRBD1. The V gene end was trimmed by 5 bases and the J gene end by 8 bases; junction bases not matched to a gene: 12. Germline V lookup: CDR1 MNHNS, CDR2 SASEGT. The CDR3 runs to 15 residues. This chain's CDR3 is CASSPWDRDFWGYTF. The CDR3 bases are TGTGCCAGCAGTCCCTGGGACAGGGATTTTTGGGGCTACACCTTC.

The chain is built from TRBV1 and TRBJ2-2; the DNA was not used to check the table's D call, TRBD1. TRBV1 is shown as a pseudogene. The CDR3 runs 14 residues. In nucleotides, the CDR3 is TGCACCAGCAGCCAGGGGCTTCCCACCGGGGAGCTGTTTTTT. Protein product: CTSSQGLPTGELFF.

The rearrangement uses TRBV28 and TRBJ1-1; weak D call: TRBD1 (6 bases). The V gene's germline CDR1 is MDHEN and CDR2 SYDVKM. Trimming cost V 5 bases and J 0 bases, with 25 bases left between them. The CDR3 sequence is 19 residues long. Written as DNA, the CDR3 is TGTGCCAGCAGTCCCCCAACAGGGCGCTATAGAATCATGAACACTGAAGCTTTCTTT. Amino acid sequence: CASSPPTGRYRIMNTEAFF.